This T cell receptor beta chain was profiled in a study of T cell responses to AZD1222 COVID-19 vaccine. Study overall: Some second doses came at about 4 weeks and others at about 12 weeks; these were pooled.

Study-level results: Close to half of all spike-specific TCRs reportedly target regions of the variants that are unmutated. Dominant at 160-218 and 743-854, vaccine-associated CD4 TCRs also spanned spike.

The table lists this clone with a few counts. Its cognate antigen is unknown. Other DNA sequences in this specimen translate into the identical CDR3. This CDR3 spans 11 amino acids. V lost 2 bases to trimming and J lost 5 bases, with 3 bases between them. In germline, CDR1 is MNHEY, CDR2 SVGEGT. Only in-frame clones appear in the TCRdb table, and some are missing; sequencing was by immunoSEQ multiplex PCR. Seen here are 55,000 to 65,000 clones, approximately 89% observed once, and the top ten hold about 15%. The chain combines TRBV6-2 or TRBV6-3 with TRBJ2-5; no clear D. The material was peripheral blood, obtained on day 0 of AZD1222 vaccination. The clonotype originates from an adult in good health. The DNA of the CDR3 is TGTGCCAGCAGTTACGGGGAGACCCAGTACTTC. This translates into CASSYGETQYF.